A single sample gave rise to the 9 T cell receptor beta chains below, sequenced in a study. TCRdb used MiXCR to reprocess the RT-PCR reads, holding one entry per CDR3 protein. The sample has approximately 720,000 distinct CDR3 sequences; 12% to 15% are singletons. Input material: memory CD4+ T cells from blood. Source of these receptors: a female donor in good health, serving as a healthy control.

Only a few counts were recorded for this clonotype. The CDR3 nucleotides read TGTGCCAGCAGCTTTTGGGGCAGGGGGGATCAGCCCCAGCATTTT. Its translation is CASSFWGRGDQPQHF. The gene calls are TRBV5-6 and TRBJ1-5, with TRBD1 identical over 7 bases. Looked up from germline, CDR1 is SGHDT and CDR2 is YYEEEE. The trim removed 2 bases at V and 5 bases at J, leaving 7 bases unmatched. The CDR3 is 15 residues long.

In its sample, this clonotype was seen many times. This chain connects TRBV5-6 to TRBJ2-5; weak D call: TRBD2 (5 bases). The CDR3 totals 14 residues. Trimming pared 5 bases from V and 5 bases from J, leaving 16 bases between. Germline CDR1 is SGHDT and CDR2 is YYEEEE. DNA for the CDR3: TGTGCCAGCAGTCTTAGGCGGCGGAGGGAGACCCAGTACTTC. It yields the protein CASSLRRRRETQYF.

The V gene is TRBV3-1, the J gene TRBJ2-1; 8 bases are a match to TRBD2. Trimming at V came to 5 bases and at J to 1 base, leaving 1 base not matched to a gene. The CDR3 loop spans 14 amino acids. Germline CDR1 is LGHDT and CDR2 is YNNKEL (reference sequence). The CDR3 is CASSKRESYNEQFF. CDR3 DNA sequence: TGTGCCAGCAGCAAGCGGGAGTCCTACAATGAGCAGTTCTTC.

This clonotype appeared many times. The chain links TRBV20-1 to TRBJ2-1, with 8 positions matching TRBD1. The germline V gene encodes CDR1 DFQATT and CDR2 SNEGSKA (reference sequence). Losses at the gene ends were 6 bases for V and 5 bases for J; bases not matched to a gene: 9. There are 14 residues in the CDR3. CDR3 protein: CSASRGLGNNEQFF. CDR3 sequence (DNA): TGCAGTGCGTCCAGGGGGCTCGGGAACAATGAGCAGTTCTTC.

Only one count was recorded for this clonotype. The chain recombines TRBV25-1 with TRBJ1-2, with D tentatively TRBD1 (6 bases). Germline V gene data show CDR1 as MGHDK and CDR2 as SYGVNS. Trimming left V 2 bases short and J 9 bases short, with 7 bases between. The CDR3 runs 11 residues. This CDR3 reads CASSEQGCYTF. CDR3 DNA sequence: TGTGCCAGCAGTGAACAGGGGTGCTACACCTTC.

This clonotype has ten or more counts. The chain combines TRBV20-1 with TRBJ2-3; unclear D gene. There are 14 residues in the CDR3. CDR1 DFQATT and CDR2 SNEGSKA come from the germline V gene (reference sequence). The germline V and J ends were trimmed by 0 bases and 0 bases, with 7 bases remaining between them. This CDR3 reads CSAREGASTDTQYF. The CDR3 DNA is TGCAGTGCTAGAGAAGGAGCGAGCACAGATACGCAGTATTTT.

The chain combines TRBV20-1 with TRBJ2-7, with D hard to call. Germline values: CDR1 DFQATT, CDR2 SNEGSKA (reference sequence). V was cut by 3 bases and J by 3 bases, with 15 bases left in between. This CDR3 has 14 amino acids. The chain's CDR3 is CSARATTGVYEQYF. Written as DNA, the CDR3 is TGCAGTGCTAGGGCTACGACCGGAGTCTACGAGCAGTACTTC.

V usage is TRBV20-1 and J usage is TRBJ1-3; no clear D gene. CDR3 length: 15 amino acids. CDR1 is DFQATT, CDR2 SNEGSKA, per germline (reference sequence). Trimming removed 0 bases from V and 3 bases from J, with 12 bases in between. In nucleotides, the CDR3 is TGCAGTGCTAGAGATGGAGGGAGTAGTGGAAACACCATATATTTT. Encoded protein: CSARDGGSSGNTIYF.

This clonotype showed up just a few times. The rearrangement uses TRBV20-1 and TRBJ1-6, with D maybe TRBD1 (6 bases). The CDR3 spans 16 residues. Germline loops: CDR1 DFQATT, CDR2 SNEGSKA (reference sequence). Between the trimmed V and J ends, which lost 4 bases and 0 bases, there was a span of 13 bases. Written as DNA, the CDR3 is TGCAGTGCTACGAAATTGGACAGCTCCTATAATTCACCCCTCCACTTT. This gives the protein CSATKLDSSYNSPLHF.